One and the same sample provided the 24 T cell receptor beta chains below, sequenced in a study of control samples from healthy donors and cancer patients. Some clones are missing from TCRdb's copy, which holds only in-frame ones; the method was immunoSEQ multiplex PCR. The table shows about 130,000 clones, with 92% occurring only once. The sequenced sample was blood. These receptors came from a woman aged 45-65 years in good health.

The rearrangement uses TRBV7-8 and TRBJ1-2; D perhaps matches TRBD1 (6 bases). The CDR3 spans 16 residues. Germline-derived CDR1 and CDR2 are SGHVS and FQNEAQ. The germline V and J ends were trimmed by 1 base and 8 bases, with 20 bases remaining between them. The CDR3 loop reads CASSLEGPGGPGGYTF. The CDR3 coding sequence is TGTGCCAGCAGCTTAGAGGGTCCGGGGGGCCCAGGGGGCTACACCTTC. Drawing the rest from reference TRBV7-8 and TRBJ1-2, the complete variable domain is GAGVSQSPRYKVAKRGQDVALRCDPISGHVSLFWYQQALGQGPEFLTYFQNEAQLDKSGLPSDRFFAERPEGSVSTLKIQRTQQEDSAVYLCASSLEGPGGPGGYTFGSGTRLTVV.

This clone was detected once. V and J are TRBV19 and TRBJ2-1; D remains ambiguous. Trimming stripped 5 bases from V and 0 bases from J, with 14 bases between. The CDR3 loop spans 16 amino acids. Per germline, CDR1 LNHDA and CDR2 SQIVND (reference sequence). Here the CDR3 reads CASSLQTRSSYNEQFF. Written as DNA, the CDR3 is TGTGCCAGTAGTCTCCAGACAAGAAGCTCCTACAATGAGCAGTTCTTC.

This chain uses TRBV6-1 with TRBJ1-5; D not certain. The CDR3 length is 16 residues. CDR1 and CDR2 from the germline V gene are MNHNS and SASEGT. The V end lost 3 bases, the J end lost 7 bases, and 19 bases lay between the germline ends. The CDR3, as DNA: TGTGCCAGCAGTGAGGCCCCGGGTGTTTACGGGCAGCCCCAGCATTTT. Translating it yields CASSEAPGVYGQPQHF.

This clone was recorded only once. V gene TRBV5-1 combines with J gene TRBJ2-5, with 7 bases lining up with TRBD2. CDR3 length: 14 amino acids. V lost 3 bases to trimming and J lost 4 bases; unmatched junction nucleotides: 6. Germline CDR1 is SGHRS and CDR2 is YFSETQ. The CDR3 here is CASSSSGVGETQYF. The CDR3 nucleotides read TGCGCCAGCAGCTCGAGCGGGGTTGGAGAGACCCAGTACTTC.

This chain joins TRBV5-1 and TRBJ1-4, with D hard to call. Germline V gives CDR1 SGHRS, CDR2 YFSETQ. Trimming took 4 bases from V and 0 from J, leaving 7 bases between them. The length of the CDR3 is 14 residues. Written as DNA, the CDR3 is TGCGCCAGCAGCCCAAGAGCAACTAATGAAAAACTGTTTTTT. Protein sequence: CASSPRATNEKLFF.

V usage is TRBV27 and J usage is TRBJ2-1; no definite D call. CDR1 is MNHEY and CDR2 is SMNVEV in the germline V gene (reference sequence). The CDR3 sequence is 13 residues long. V lost 5 bases, J lost 7 bases, and 12 bases lay in between. CDR3 nucleotides: TGTGCCAGCAGTCCGGCCCTGGGGAATGAGCAGTTCTTC. Its translation is CASSPALGNEQFF.

V and J are TRBV6-6 and TRBJ1-6, with a tentative D call TRBD1 (5 bases). The V end lost 7 bases, the J end lost 8 bases, and 18 bases lay between the germline ends. The CDR3 loop spans 15 amino acids. CDR1 is MNHNY, CDR2 SVGAGI, per germline (reference sequence). In DNA, the CDR3 is TGTGCCAGCAATCAGGGAATCAGCGAAGATTCACCCCTCCACTTT. Its translation is CASNQGISEDSPLHF.

The chain is built from TRBV18 and TRBJ2-7, with TRBD1 as a possible D gene (5 bases). The ends were cut back, 3 bases at V and 6 bases at J, with 6 bases in the middle. The CDR3 loop spans 11 amino acids. CDR1 and CDR2 (germline): KGHSH, LQKENI. CDR3 sequence reads: CASSPGLEQYF. The CDR3 nucleotides are TGTGCCAGCTCACCGGGGCTCGAGCAGTACTTC.

This chain joins TRBV4-1 and TRBJ2-1; TRBD2 agrees at 9 bases. Trimming cost V 3 bases and J 7 bases; bases outside gene matches: 7. Germline values: CDR1 MGHRA, CDR2 YSYEKL. The CDR3 covers 15 residues. In DNA form, the CDR3 reads TGCGCCAGCAGCCATCTGTTAGCGGGAGCGAATGAGCAGTTCTTC. This sequence encodes CASSHLLAGANEQFF.

The chain couples TRBV28 to TRBJ1-1; D uncertain. Trimming stripped 8 bases from V and 11 bases from J, with 15 bases between. Germline loops: CDR1 MDHEN, CDR2 SYDVKM. The CDR3 loop spans 11 amino acids. CDR3 DNA sequence: TGTGCCAGCCTCGCCCCCGGCAGGGCTTTCTTT. The encoded protein is CASLAPGRAFF.

CDR3 bases: TGTGCCAGCAGCTTAGTCCAAGCTTCCGGGACAGAGACCTTTGCGAACACCGGGGAGCTGTTTTTT. Protein: CASSLVQASGTETFANTGELFF. V is TRBV7-6 and J is TRBJ2-2; 7 positions match TRBD1. Unmatched junction bases numbered 20, after V lost 1 base and J lost 0 bases. CDR1 and CDR2 from the germline V gene are SGHVS and FNYEAQ. The CDR3 is made up of 22 amino acids. The full variable domain, rest sourced from reference TRBV7-6 and TRBJ2-2, is GAGVSQSPRYKVTKRGQDVALRCDPISGHVSLYWYRQALGQGPEFLTYFNYEAQQDKSGLPNDRFSAERPEGSISTLTIQRTEQRDSAMYRCASSLVQASGTETFANTGELFFGEGSRLTVL.

The chain is built from TRBV21-1 and TRBJ1-1. TRBV21-1 is classified as a pseudogene. The CDR3 is made up of 15 amino acids. The CDR3: CASSRTGRGDTEAFF. The CDR3 DNA sequence: TGTGCCAGCAGCCGGACAGGGCGGGGGGACACTGAAGCTTTCTTT.

The genes are TRBV20-1 and TRBJ1-2; D is unclear. Germline-derived CDR1 and CDR2 are DFQATT and SNEGSKA (reference sequence). V lost 5 bases and J 4 bases, leaving 8 bases between the germline ends. The CDR3 runs 11 residues. In nucleotides, the CDR3 is TGCAGTGCTCTAGAACTCTATGGCTACACCTTC. This gives the protein CSALELYGYTF.

The V call is TRBV5-4, the J call TRBJ2-5, with 11 bases that match TRBD1. The germline V gene encodes CDR1 SGHNT and CDR2 YYREEE (reference sequence). The CDR3 is 15 residues long. J gave up 1 base and V 4 bases, and 3 bases lay outside the gene matches. CDR3 bases: TGTGCCAGCAGCGGGGGACAGGGGGTCCAAGAGACCCAGTACTTC. The encoded protein is CASSGGQGVQETQYF.

This chain links TRBV7-9 with TRBJ2-1, with 13 bases aligning to TRBD2. There are 15 residues in the CDR3. Looked up from germline, CDR1 is SEHNR and CDR2 is FQNEAQ (reference sequence). V was pared by 5 bases and J by 6 bases, with 4 bases of the junction left unmatched. The CDR3: CASSDTSGRANEQFF. In nucleotides, the CDR3 is TGTGCCAGCAGCGACACTAGCGGGAGGGCCAATGAGCAGTTCTTC.

The rearrangement joins TRBV30 to TRBJ2-2; 7 bases align to TRBD1. V was clipped by 1 base and J by 4 bases; unmatched bases: 3. Per germline, CDR1 GTSNPN and CDR2 SVGIG (reference sequence). The CDR3 is 14 residues long. CDR3 loop: CAWSDPGGTGELFF. In nucleotides, the CDR3 is TGTGCCTGGAGTGACCCAGGGGGCACCGGGGAGCTGTTTTTT.

The chain joins TRBV2 to TRBJ1-2, with TRBD1 matching 8 bases. Germline lookup yields CDR1 SNHLY and CDR2 FYNNEI. The trim removed 7 bases at V and 4 bases at J, leaving 5 bases unmatched. This CDR3 has 13 amino acids. This CDR3 is CASNPGTGYGYTF. CDR3 DNA: TGTGCCAGCAACCCAGGGACAGGCTATGGCTACACCTTC. The full variable domain, its missing parts supplied by reference TRBV2 and TRBJ1-2, is EPEVTQTPSHQVTQMGQEVILRCVPISNHLYFYWYRQILGQKVEFLVSFYNNEISEKSEIFDDQFSVERPDGSNFTLKIRSTKLEDSAMYFCASNPGTGYGYTFGSGTRLTVV.

V usage is TRBV5-1 and J usage is TRBJ1-2, with D possibly matching TRBD1 (6 bases). Germline CDR1 reads SGHRS; CDR2 reads YFSETQ. CDR3 length: 14 residues. Trimming took off 0 bases at V and 4 bases at J, with 10 bases between the two ends. This CDR3 reads CASSLDRVSYGYTF. In DNA form, the CDR3 reads TGCGCCAGCAGCTTGGACAGGGTTAGCTATGGCTACACCTTC.

The chain employs TRBV24-1 and TRBJ2-1; no reliable D call. The V gene's germline CDR1 is KGHDR and CDR2 SFDVKD. This CDR3 contains 11 residues. Trimming left V 2 bases short and J 5 bases short, with 0 bases between. The CDR3 coding sequence is TGTGCCACCAGTGATTACAATGAGCAGTTCTTC. It specifies CATSDYNEQFF.

The V gene is TRBV7-9, the J gene TRBJ2-3; 11 bases match TRBD1. V shed 6 bases and J 2 bases; nucleotides not matched to a gene: 16. Germline V CDR1 and CDR2: SEHNR, FQNEAQ (reference sequence). The CDR3 has 19 residues. The CDR3 loop reads CASSFGRTGGARATDTQYF. The CDR3 DNA follows: TGTGCCAGCAGTTTTGGCCGGACAGGGGGCGCGAGGGCCACAGATACGCAGTATTTT.

The chain joins TRBV9 to TRBJ1-1; D gene unclear. Germline V gene sequence: CDR1 SGDLS, CDR2 YYNGEE. The CDR3 is made up of 14 amino acids. Trimming removed 3 bases from V and 0 bases from J, with 9 bases in between. In nucleotides, the CDR3 is TGTGCCAGCAGCGACGAACTCCTGAACACTGAAGCTTTCTTT. It encodes CASSDELLNTEAFF.

The gene calls are TRBV12-3 or TRBV12-4 and TRBJ2-5; D not resolved. The CDR3 is made up of 13 amino acids. V lost 1 base to trimming and J lost 4 bases, with 7 bases between them. The CDR3 DNA reads as TGTGCCAGCAGTTTAGTTTTGCGAGAGACCCAGTACTTC. It yields the protein CASSLVLRETQYF.

This rearrangement joins TRBV28 to TRBJ1-1; weak D call: TRBD1 (5 bases). CDR1 MDHEN and CDR2 SYDVKM come from the germline V gene. The CDR3 sequence is 12 residues long. V lost 6 bases to trimming and J lost 4 bases, with 9 bases between them. The CDR3 reads CASSQGFTEAFF. CDR3 sequence (DNA): TGTGCCAGCAGCCAGGGATTCACTGAAGCTTTCTTT. Full variable domain (remainder filled in from reference TRBV28 and TRBJ1-1): DVKVTQSSRYLVKRTGEKVFLECVQDMDHENMFWYRQDPGLGLRLIYFSYDVKMKEKGDIPEGYSVSREKKERFSLILESASTNQTSMYLCASSQGFTEAFFGQGTRLTVV.

This chain joins TRBV6-4 and TRBJ2-1; D is possibly TRBD1 or TRBD2 (5 bases each). V gave up 0 bases and J gave up 10 bases, with 10 bases separating them. CDR1 and CDR2 (germline): MRHNA, SNTAGT. The CDR3 covers 13 residues. CDR3 residues: CASSDSLGVEQFF. The CDR3 coding sequence is TGTGCCAGCAGTGACTCATTGGGGGTCGAGCAGTTCTTC.